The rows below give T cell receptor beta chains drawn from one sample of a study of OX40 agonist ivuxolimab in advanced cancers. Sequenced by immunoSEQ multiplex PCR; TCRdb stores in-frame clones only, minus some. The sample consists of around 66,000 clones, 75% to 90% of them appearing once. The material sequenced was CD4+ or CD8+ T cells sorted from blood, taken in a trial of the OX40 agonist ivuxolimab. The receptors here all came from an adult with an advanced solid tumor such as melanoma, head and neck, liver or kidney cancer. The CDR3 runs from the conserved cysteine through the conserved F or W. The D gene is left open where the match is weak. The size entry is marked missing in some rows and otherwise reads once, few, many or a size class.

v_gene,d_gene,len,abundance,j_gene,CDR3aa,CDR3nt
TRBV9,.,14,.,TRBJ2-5,CASSAGGGRETQYF,TGTGCCAGCAGCGCCGGGGGAGGTAGAGAGACCCAGTACTTC
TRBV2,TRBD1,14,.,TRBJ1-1,CASRLNPGGSEAFF,TGTGCCAGCAGGCTAAACCCAGGGGGCTCTGAAGCTTTCTTT
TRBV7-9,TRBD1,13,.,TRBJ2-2,CASSWDRGGELFF,TGTGCCAGCAGCTGGGACAGGGGAGGGGAGCTGTTTTTT
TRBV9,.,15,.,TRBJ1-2,CASSSRGGGREGYTF,TGTGCCAGCAGCTCGAGAGGGGGGGGAAGAGAGGGCTACACCTTC
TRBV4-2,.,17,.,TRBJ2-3,CASSHRVGGGAGDTQYF,TGTGCCAGCAGCCATCGCGTGGGAGGCGGGGCGGGAGATACGCAGTATTTT
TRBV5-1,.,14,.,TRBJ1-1,CASSLEGEGTEAFF,TGCGCCAGCAGCTTGGAAGGGGAGGGCACTGAAGCTTTCTTT
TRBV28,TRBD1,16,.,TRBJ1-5,CASRDRGVRGNQPQHF,TGTGCCAGCCGGGACAGGGGAGTTCGGGGCAATCAGCCCCAGCATTTT
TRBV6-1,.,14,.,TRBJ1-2,CASSEPAGSYGYTF,TGTGCCAGCAGTGAACCCGCAGGGAGCTATGGCTACACCTTC
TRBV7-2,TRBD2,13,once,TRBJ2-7,CASSSGTTTEQYF,TGTGCCAGCAGCTCCGGGACTACCACCGAGCAGTACTTC
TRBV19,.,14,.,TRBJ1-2,CASRKQALTGGYTF,TGTGCCAGTAGGAAACAGGCGCTGACCGGGGGCTACACCTTC
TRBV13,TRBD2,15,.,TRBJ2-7,CASSLLAGGYYEQYF,TGTGCCAGCAGCCTTCTAGCGGGGGGTTACTACGAGCAGTACTTC
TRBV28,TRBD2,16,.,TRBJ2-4,CASSSRISGGLRIQYF,TGTGCCAGCAGTTCGAGGATTAGCGGGGGCCTAAGGATTCAGTACTTC
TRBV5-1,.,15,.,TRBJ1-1,CASTLGWGADTEAFF,TGCGCCAGCACTCTGGGGTGGGGGGCCGACACTGAAGCTTTCTTT
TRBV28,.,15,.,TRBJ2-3,CASGSAGQSTDTQYF,TGTGCCAGCGGCTCAGCGGGACAGAGCACAGATACGCAGTATTTT
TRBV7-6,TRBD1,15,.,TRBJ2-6,CASSPDRVGANVLTF,TGTGCCAGCAGCCCAGACAGGGTCGGGGCCAACGTCCTGACTTTC
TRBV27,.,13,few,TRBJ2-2,CASRQVGAGELFF,TGTGCCAGCAGACAGGTGGGAGCCGGGGAGCTGTTTTTT
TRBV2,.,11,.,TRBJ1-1,CASSLGTEAFF,TGTGCCAGCAGTCTAGGGACTGAAGCTTTCTTT
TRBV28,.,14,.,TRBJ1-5,CASSLNRVGQPQHF,TGTGCCAGCAGTTTAAACAGGGTCGGTCAGCCCCAGCATTTT
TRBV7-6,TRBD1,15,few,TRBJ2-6,CASSKQGTGANVLTF,TGTGCCAGCAGCAAACAGGGGACTGGGGCCAACGTCCTGACTTTC
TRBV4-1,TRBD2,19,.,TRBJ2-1,CASSHYNLGTSGSAYEQFF,TGCGCCAGCAGCCACTATAACCTGGGGACTAGCGGGAGTGCCTATGAGCAGTTCTTC
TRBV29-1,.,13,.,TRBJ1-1,CSVQGQMNTEAFF,TGCAGCGTCCAAGGACAGATGAACACTGAAGCTTTCTTT
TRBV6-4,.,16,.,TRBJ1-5,CASSDSRPRVSQPQHF,TGTGCCAGCAGTGACTCGAGACCCCGGGTTTCCCAGCCCCAGCATTTT
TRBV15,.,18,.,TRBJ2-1,CATSRDWRRLKSYNEQFF,TGTGCCACCAGCAGAGATTGGAGGCGGCTCAAATCTTACAATGAGCAGTTCTTC
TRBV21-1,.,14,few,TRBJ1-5,CASSTGQVNQPQHF,TGTGCCAGCAGCACCGGACAGGTTAATCAGCCCCAGCATTTT
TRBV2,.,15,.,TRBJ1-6,CASSVWQGRNSPLHF,TGTGCCAGCAGTGTTTGGCAGGGTCGAAATTCACCCCTCCACTTT
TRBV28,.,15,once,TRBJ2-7,CASTWGRAVSYEQYF,TGTGCCAGCACCTGGGGTAGGGCGGTCTCCTACGAGCAGTACTTC
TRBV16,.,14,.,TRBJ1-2,CASSQNLGDYGYTF,TGTGCCAGCAGCCAAAACCTCGGGGACTATGGCTACACCTTC
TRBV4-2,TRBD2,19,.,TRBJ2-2,CASSLRTSRYFTNTGELFF,TGTGCCAGCAGCCTGAGGACTAGCCGCTACTTTACGAACACCGGGGAGCTGTTTTTT